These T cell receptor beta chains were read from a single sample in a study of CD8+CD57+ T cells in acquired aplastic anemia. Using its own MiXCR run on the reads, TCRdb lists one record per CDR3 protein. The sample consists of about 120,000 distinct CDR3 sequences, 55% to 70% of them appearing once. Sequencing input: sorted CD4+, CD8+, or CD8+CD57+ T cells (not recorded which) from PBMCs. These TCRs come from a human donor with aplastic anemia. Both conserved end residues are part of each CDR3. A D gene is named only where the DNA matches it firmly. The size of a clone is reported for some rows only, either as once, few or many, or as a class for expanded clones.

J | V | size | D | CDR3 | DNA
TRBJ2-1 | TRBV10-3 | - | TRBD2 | CASSYSILLADYNEQFF | TGTGCCAGCAGTTACTCGATTCTTCTAGCGGACTACAATGAGCAGTTCTTC
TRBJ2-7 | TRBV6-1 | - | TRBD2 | CASRGLAGRVYEQYF | TGTGCCAGCAGAGGACTAGCGGGAAGAGTCTACGAGCAGTACTTC
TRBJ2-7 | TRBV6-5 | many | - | CASSYNRAYEQYF | TGTGCCAGCAGTTATAACAGAGCCTACGAGCAGTACTTC
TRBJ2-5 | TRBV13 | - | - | CASGGSLAAETQYF | TGTGCCAGCGGGGGTTCACTCGCGGCCGAGACCCAGTACTTC
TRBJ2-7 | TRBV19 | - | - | CASSIMEGSHEQYF | TGTGCCAGTAGTATTATGGAGGGATCCCACGAGCAGTACTTC
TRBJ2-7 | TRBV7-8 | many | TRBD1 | CASSLVPPDRVTYEQYF | TGTGCCAGCAGCTTAGTCCCGCCGGACAGGGTAACCTACGAGCAGTACTTC
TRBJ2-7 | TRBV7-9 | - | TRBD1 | CASSGRQGRLYF | TGTGCCAGCAGTGGTCGACAGGGGCGGTTGTACTTC
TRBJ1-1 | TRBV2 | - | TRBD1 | CASTSGQGNTEAFF | TGTGCCAGCACCAGCGGACAGGGGAACACTGAAGCTTTCTTT
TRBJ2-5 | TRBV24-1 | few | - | CATSDHTGRPQYF | TGTGCCACCAGTGATCACACAGGGCGGCCCCAGTACTTC
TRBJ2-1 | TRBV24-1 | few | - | CATGRSGGNEQFF | TGTGCCACCGGCAGATCAGGAGGCAATGAGCAGTTCTTC
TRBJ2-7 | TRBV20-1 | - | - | CSARLGGSYEQYF | TGCAGTGCTAGACTTGGTGGGTCCTACGAGCAGTACTTC
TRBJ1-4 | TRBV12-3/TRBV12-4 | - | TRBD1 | CASSLYAGTDLGTNEKLFF | TGTGCCAGCAGTTTATACGCCGGGACAGACCTCGGGACTAATGAAAAACTGTTTTTT
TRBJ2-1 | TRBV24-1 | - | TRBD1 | CATSDPPTGFRHNEQFF | TGTGCCACCAGTGATCCACCGACAGGGTTTCGCCACAATGAGCAGTTCTTC
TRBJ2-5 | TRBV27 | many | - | CASSPHSAQETQYF | TGTGCCAGCAGTCCCCATTCGGCCCAAGAGACCCAGTACTTC
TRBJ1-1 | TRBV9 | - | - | CASSDDTRAFF | TGTGCCAGCAGTGACGACACACGAGCTTTCTTT
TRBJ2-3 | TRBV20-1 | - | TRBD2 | CSARDYSRLAGGPPDTQYF | TGCAGTGCTAGAGATTATTCTCGACTAGCGGGAGGGCCCCCAGATACGCAGTATTTT
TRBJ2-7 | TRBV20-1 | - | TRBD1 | CSASPGQGIYEQYF | TGCAGTGCGAGCCCGGGACAGGGAATCTACGAGCAGTACTTC
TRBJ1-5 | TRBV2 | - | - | CASSEIRNNQPQHF | TGTGCCAGCAGTGAAATCAGAAACAATCAGCCCCAGCATTTT
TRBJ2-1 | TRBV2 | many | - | CASSDRVSPQSEQFF | TGTGCCAGCAGTGATCGAGTTTCCCCCCAGAGCGAGCAGTTCTTC
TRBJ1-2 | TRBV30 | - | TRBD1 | CAGPGQGHYGYTF | TGTGCCGGTCCGGGACAGGGTCACTATGGCTACACCTTC
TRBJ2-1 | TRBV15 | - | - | CATSEPRDFHNEQFF | TGTGCCACCAGCGAGCCCCGGGACTTTCACAATGAGCAGTTCTTC
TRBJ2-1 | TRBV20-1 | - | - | CSAPRRVGYNEQFF | TGCAGTGCTCCTCGTCGGGTCGGATACAATGAGCAGTTCTTC
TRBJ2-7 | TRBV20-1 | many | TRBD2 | CSARELAGDSYEQYF | TGCAGTGCTAGAGAACTAGCGGGGGACTCCTACGAGCAGTACTTC
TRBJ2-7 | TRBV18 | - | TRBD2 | CASSLAGDPTYEQYF | TGTGCCAGCTCACTCGCGGGGGACCCGACCTACGAGCAGTACTTC
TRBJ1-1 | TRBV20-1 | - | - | CSANRANTEAFF | TGCAGTGCCAACAGGGCGAACACTGAAGCTTTCTTT
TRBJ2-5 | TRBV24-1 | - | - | CATSDLTQTQYF | TGTGCCACCAGTGATTTAACACAGACCCAGTACTTC
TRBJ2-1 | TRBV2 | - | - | CASSVQGPNEQFF | TGTGCCAGCAGTGTTCAGGGGCCGAATGAGCAGTTCTTC
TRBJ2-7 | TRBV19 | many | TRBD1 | CASSTQGTVPYEQYF | TGTGCCAGTAGTACACAGGGGACAGTTCCCTACGAGCAGTACTTC
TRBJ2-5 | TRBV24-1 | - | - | CATSDPAIQETQYF | TGTGCCACCAGTGATCCCGCGATCCAAGAGACCCAGTACTTC
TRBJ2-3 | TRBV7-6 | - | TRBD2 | CASSLPAGVADTQYF | TGTGCCAGCAGCTTACCAGCGGGAGTCGCAGATACGCAGTATTTT
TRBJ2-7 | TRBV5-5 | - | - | CASSLLAGGGNF | TGTGCCAGCAGCTTGCTGGCCGGTGGGGGCAACTTC
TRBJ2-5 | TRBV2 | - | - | CASTVATNERFF | TGTGCCAGCACCGTGGCTACCAATGAGCGGTTCTTC
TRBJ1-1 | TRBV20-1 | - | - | CSASFGTEAFF | TGCAGTGCTAGCTTTGGCACTGAAGCTTTCTTT
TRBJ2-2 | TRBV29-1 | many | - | CSVEVTGNTGELFF | TGCAGCGTTGAAGTTACCGGGAACACCGGGGAGCTGTTTTTT
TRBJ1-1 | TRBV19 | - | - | CASIPGLGTEALF | TGTGCCAGTATCCCGGGGCTGGGGACTGAAGCTTTATTT
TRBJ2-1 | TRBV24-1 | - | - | CATSDPGWGAGNEQFF | TGTGCCACCAGTGACCCGGGGTGGGGGGCTGGGAATGAGCAGTTCTTC
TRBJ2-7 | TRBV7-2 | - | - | CASSLRRQYF | TGTGCCAGCAGCTTAAGGCGGCAGTACTTC
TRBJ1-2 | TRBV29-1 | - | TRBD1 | CSVERTGDPYGYTF | TGCAGCGTTGAGAGGACAGGGGATCCCTATGGCTACACCTTC
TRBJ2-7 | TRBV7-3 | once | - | CASSSLVRPNEQYF | TGTGCCAGCAGCTCTCTAGTGAGGCCTAACGAGCAGTACTTC
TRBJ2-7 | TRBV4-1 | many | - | CASSQNLGMLSYEQYF | TGCGCCAGCAGCCAGAACCTAGGGATGCTTTCCTACGAGCAGTACTTC
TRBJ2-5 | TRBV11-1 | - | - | CASSHAHFGGRDQETQYF | TGTGCCAGCAGCCACGCGCATTTCGGGGGCCGTGACCAAGAGACCCAGTACTTC
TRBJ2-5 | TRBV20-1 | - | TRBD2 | CSATRGSGIVETQYF | TGCAGTGCTACCCGGGGTAGCGGGATTGTGGAGACCCAGTACTTC
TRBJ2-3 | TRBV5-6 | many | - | CASSLWESGTDTQYF | TGTGCCAGCAGCTTGTGGGAGTCGGGCACAGATACGCAGTATTTT
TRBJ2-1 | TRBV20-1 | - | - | CSDLGLNEQFF | TGCAGTGATTTAGGGCTCAATGAGCAGTTCTTC
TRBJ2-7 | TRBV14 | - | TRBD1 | CASSPLSPGQSYEQYF | TGTGCCAGCAGCCCCCTCTCCCCGGGACAGTCCTACGAGCAGTACTTC